This TCR beta chain is drawn from a study of T cell responses to AZD1222 COVID-19 vaccine. At the level of the study: Second-dose intervals near 4 or 12 weeks were combined.

Clones were read by immunoSEQ multiplex PCR, and TCRdb kept only the in-frame ones, dropping some. Seen here are under 200,000 clones, more than 85% observed once, and the top ten hold 3.9%. This CDR3 spans 12 amino acids. V gave up 2 bases and J gave up 5 bases, with 6 bases separating them. Germline-derived CDR1 and CDR2 are MNHNS and SASEGT. The TCR was taken from an adult in good health. The chain has TRBV6-1 and TRBJ2-5; D gene unclear. Sequenced here: peripheral blood, sampled on day 0 of AZD1222 vaccination. The CDR3 DNA sequence: TGTGCCAGCAGTGAAATGCTCGAGACCCAGTACTTC. Its protein product is CASSEMLETQYF.